This T cell receptor beta chain was sequenced in a study of OX40 agonist ivuxolimab in advanced cancers. Study in general: Every 2 weeks, patients got intravenous ivuxolimab at one of six dose levels (0.01-10 mg/kg). People in dose escalation had one of these cancers: hepatocellular carcinoma, melanoma, renal cell or head and neck cancer. Findings and limits, study-wide: A proportion of nonresponders additionally exhibited low normalized T-cell clonal expansion.

The repertoire was sequenced with immunoSEQ multiplex PCR; TCRdb's copy has only in-frame clones and lacks some. Altogether about 80,000 clones are present, 80% to 90% being singletons, with the ten largest covering 0.32%. A note on this clone: Its antigen remains unidentified. One end of the junction fails to match germline, which may point to a read error. Other nucleotide sequences in the sample specify the same CDR3.

The length of the CDR3 is 13 residues. Germline-derived CDR1 and CDR2 are SGHVS and FQNEAQ. This TCR came from an adult with an advanced solid tumor such as melanoma, head and neck, liver or kidney cancer. The sequenced sample was CD4+ or CD8+ T cells sorted from blood, obtained in a trial of the OX40 agonist ivuxolimab. This sequence joins TRBV7-8 and TRBJ1-1; 8 bases are a match to TRBD1. CDR3 sequence reads: CASSLAGTGEAFF. The CDR3 DNA reads as TGTGCCAGCAGCTTGGCTGGGACAGGCGAAGCTTTTTTT.